Each of the 7 T cell receptor beta chains below was sequenced from the same sample in a study of cytomegalovirus exposure and HLA in healthy donors. The study ran its PCR with 60 Vbeta and 13 Jbeta primers. This table comes from immunoSEQ multiplex PCR, and its TCRdb copy is limited to in-frame clones, with some not included. Of approximately 150,000 clones listed, over 65% are singletons. Sequencing was carried out using PBMCs. The receptors here all came from a man younger than 35 in good health and CMV-seropositive.

The chain recombines TRBV25-1 with TRBJ1-1; D remains ambiguous. This CDR3 contains 13 residues. In germline, CDR1 is MGHDK, CDR2 SYGVNS. The germline V and J ends were trimmed by 8 bases and 0 bases, with 10 bases remaining between them. CDR3 bases: TGTGCCAGCGCGAGAACCATGAACACTGAAGCTTTCTTT. It translates to CASARTMNTEAFF.

The genes are TRBV19 and TRBJ1-5, with D possibly TRBD1 on 5 matching bases. V gave up 3 bases and J gave up 3 bases, with 12 bases separating them. Germline V CDR1 and CDR2: LNHDA, SQIVND (reference sequence). The CDR3 sequence is 15 residues long. The CDR3: CASSIRRESNQPQHF. CDR3 coding DNA: TGTGCCAGTAGTATTCGCAGGGAATCCAATCAGCCCCAGCATTTT.

The chain recombines TRBV21-1 with TRBJ1-4; TRBD1, the table's D call, was not compared with the DNA. TRBV21-1 is termed a pseudogene. The CDR3 totals 16 residues. The CDR3 bases are TGTGCCAGCAGCAGAAAAAACCGGGACAGGGGTGAAAAACTGTTTTTT. It translates to CASSRKNRDRGEKLFF.

This clone was counted a few times. The chain employs TRBV7-9 and TRBJ2-1, with 7 bases fitting TRBD1. CDR1 is SEHNR and CDR2 is FQNEAQ in the germline V gene (reference sequence). The CDR3 contains 16 residues. The ends lost 5 bases at V and 1 base at J; junction bases unmatched: 8. CDR3 bases: TGTGCCAGCAGCCCCATTACAGGGGAATCCTACAATGAGCAGTTCTTC. It codes for CASSPITGESYNEQFF.

This clone has only a few counts. This chain uses TRBV6-5 with TRBJ2-3; tentatively, D is TRBD1 (6 bases). Germline V gene data show CDR1 as MNHEY and CDR2 as SVGAGI. The germline V and J ends were trimmed by 2 bases and 0 bases, with 9 bases remaining between them. This CDR3 contains 15 residues. CDR3 sequence reads: CASSYGQFSTDTQYF. CDR3 in DNA: TGTGCCAGCAGTTACGGACAGTTTAGCACAGATACGCAGTATTTT.

This clone occurred a few times. At the DNA level, this CDR3 is encoded by other sequences in the same sample as well. Here the CDR3 reads CASSVQGAGTEAFF. The CDR3 nucleotides read TGTGCCAGCAGCGTGCAGGGGGCGGGCACTGAAGCTTTCTTT. V is TRBV9 and J is TRBJ1-1; TRBD1 matches at 8 bases. V trimming: 2 bases; J trimming: 4 bases; junction bases outside the gene matches: 4. The CDR3 totals 14 residues. Germline CDR1 and CDR2: SGDLS and YYNGEE.

The table lists this clone with a few counts. Other DNA sequences in the same sample also yield this CDR3. The chain is built from TRBV30 and TRBJ2-6; D unresolved. CDR1 and CDR2 (germline): GTSNPN, SVGIG (reference sequence). This CDR3 has 14 amino acids. The V and J ends lost 0 bases and 0 bases respectively, with 3 bases between them. CDR3 residues: CAWSVSSGANVLTF. CDR3 nucleotide sequence: TGTGCCTGGAGTGTCAGCTCTGGGGCCAACGTCCTGACTTTC.